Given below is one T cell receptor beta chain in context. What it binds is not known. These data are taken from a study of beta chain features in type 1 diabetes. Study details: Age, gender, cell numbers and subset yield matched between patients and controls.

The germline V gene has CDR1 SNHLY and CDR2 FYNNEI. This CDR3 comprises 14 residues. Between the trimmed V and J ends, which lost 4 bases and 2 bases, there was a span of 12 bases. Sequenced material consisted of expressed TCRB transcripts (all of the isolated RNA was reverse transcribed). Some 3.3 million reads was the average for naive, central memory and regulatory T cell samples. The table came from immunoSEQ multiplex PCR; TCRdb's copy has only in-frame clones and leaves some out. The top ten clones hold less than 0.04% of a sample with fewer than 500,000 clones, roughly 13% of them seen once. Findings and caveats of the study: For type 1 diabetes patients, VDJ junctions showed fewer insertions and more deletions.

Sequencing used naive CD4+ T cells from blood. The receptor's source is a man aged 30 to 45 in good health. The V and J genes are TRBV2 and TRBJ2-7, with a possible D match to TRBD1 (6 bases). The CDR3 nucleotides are TGTGCCAGCAGTGCAGGGGTAGGACCCTACGAGCAGTACTTC. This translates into CASSAGVGPYEQYF.